The clone carrying this TCR beta chain appeared a few times. Its specificity is not known. One end of the junction does not line up with germline, which may come from a read error. This specimen belongs to a study of cytomegalovirus exposure and HLA in healthy donors. Study findings and constraints: Indistinguishable V segments such as TRBV6-2 and TRBV6-3 were excluded.

Germline V lookup: CDR1 MDHEN, CDR2 SYDVKM. The CDR3 contains 15 residues. Regarding donors, all were healthy bone marrow donors. The PCR used 60 Vbeta and 13 Jbeta primers. Repertoires were generated with immunoSEQ multiplex PCR, while TCRdb's copy carries only in-frame clones and drops some. Of about 80,000 clones listed, under 65% are singletons. This clonotype originated in a male donor in good health and CMV-seropositive. The specimen was PBMCs. V gene TRBV28 combines with J gene TRBJ1-2, with a tentative D call TRBD1 (6 bases). CDR3 residues: CASSIPLSGQPSYPF. Written as DNA, the CDR3 is TGTGCCAGCAGTATACCCCTTTCAGGACAGCCCTCTTACCCCTTC.